The 7 T cell receptor beta chains below were found in one sample sequenced in a study of T cell changes during pregnancy in multiple sclerosis. Clones were sequenced by immunoSEQ multiplex PCR, and TCRdb holds only the in-frame ones, with some missing. The sample comprises 30,000 or so clones, around 92% of which are singletons, and approximately 4% rests with the top ten. Sample: CD8+ T cells from peripheral blood mononuclear cells, taken in the second trimester of pregnancy. The receptors were gathered from a female donor in good health, enrolled as a control in a pregnancy study.

This rearrangement joins TRBV14 to TRBJ2-1, with D tentatively TRBD1 (5 bases). Trimming left V 0 bases short and J 7 bases short, with 10 bases between. The CDR3 has 14 amino acids. Germline V gives CDR1 SGHDN, CDR2 FVKESK. CDR3 sequence (DNA): TGTGCCAGCAGCCAAGACAGGGTCGGGAATGAGCAGTTCTTC. Translated, it gives CASSQDRVGNEQFF.

The V gene is TRBV4-3, the J gene TRBJ2-5; 10 bases match TRBD2. V shed 1 base, J shed 1 base, and the junction held 3 bases outside the gene matches. Germline CDR1 reads LGHNA; CDR2 reads YSLEER. CDR3 length: 16 amino acids. CDR3 sequence reads: CASSQGIAGGQETQYF. Here the CDR3 DNA reads TGCGCCAGCAGCCAAGGGATAGCGGGGGGCCAAGAGACCCAGTACTTC.

The chain recombines TRBV6-5 with TRBJ2-7; D perhaps matches TRBD1 (6 bases). The CDR3 extends over 13 amino acids. The germline V gene has CDR1 MNHEY and CDR2 SVGAGI. V dropped 6 bases and J dropped 5 bases, with 14 bases sitting between them. The CDR3 region has the DNA TGTGCCAGCAGCGCCAGGGGAAGAAACGAGCAGTACTTC. Translation: CASSARGRNEQYF.

The CDR3 DNA is TGTGCCAGCTCACCATCCGGGACAGAGAGCTCCTACGAGCAGTACTTC. This translates into CASSPSGTESSYEQYF. The V gene is TRBV18, the J gene TRBJ2-7; TRBD1 matches 7 bases. The germline V gene encodes CDR1 KGHSH and CDR2 LQKENI. The CDR3 length is 16 residues. V lost 2 bases and J lost 0; bases outside the gene matches: 7.

CDR3 bases: TGCGCCAGCAGCCAAGAGGGGACAGGGGGCTACAATGAGCAGTTCTTC. This sequence encodes CASSQEGTGGYNEQFF. The V gene is TRBV4-3, the J gene TRBJ2-1, with TRBD1 matching over 11 bases. This CDR3 region has 16 residues. Germline loops: CDR1 LGHNA, CDR2 YSLEER. V was pared by 0 bases and J by 3 bases, with 1 base of the junction left unmatched.

V is TRBV30 and J is TRBJ2-1; TRBD2 aligns across 10 bases. V shed 5 bases, J shed 8 bases, and the junction held 15 bases outside the gene matches. The germline CDR1 and CDR2 sequences are GTSNPN and SVGIG (reference sequence). This CDR3 region has 16 residues. CDR3 sequence: CAWGRGSGGAFDEQFF. The DNA of the CDR3 is TGTGCCTGGGGAAGGGGGAGCGGGGGGGCCTTTGATGAGCAGTTCTTC.

The chain joins TRBV6-5 to TRBJ1-1; D is perhaps TRBD1 (5 bases). Per the germline V gene, CDR1 is MNHEY and CDR2 is SVGAGI. This CDR3 has 14 residues. Trimming left V 4 bases short and J 1 base short, with 10 bases between. In DNA, the CDR3 is TGTGCCAGCAGTTTGTCCGGGGGGAACACTGAAGCTTTCTTT. Its protein is CASSLSGGNTEAFF.